This TCR beta chain was retrieved from a study of control samples from healthy donors and cancer patients. The table came from immunoSEQ multiplex PCR; TCRdb's copy has only in-frame clones and leaves some out. The table lists 100,000 or so clones, roughly 80% of them singletons. This CDR3 comprises 14 residues. The germline V gene encodes CDR1 PRHDT and CDR2 FYEKMQ (reference sequence). Trimming took 5 bases from V and 3 from J; bases not matched to a gene: 5. The chain combines TRBV13 with TRBJ1-1, with TRBD1 matching 8 bases. This TCR came from a woman aged 50 to 60 in good health. The sample comprised blood. CDR3 in amino acids: CASSTGQGYTEAFF. In DNA, the CDR3 is TGTGCCAGCAGCACAGGACAGGGTTACACTGAAGCTTTCTTT.